This T cell receptor beta chain was observed in a study of blood T cell repertoires in COVID-19. Germline V gene sequence: CDR1 SGHNT, CDR2 YYREEE (reference sequence). The length of the CDR3 is 15 residues. The ends lost 0 bases at V and 7 bases at J; junction bases unmatched: 7. TCRdb's copy holds only in-frame clones and misses some; the assay was immunoSEQ multiplex PCR. Among just over 250,000 clones listed, roughly four fifths were seen once. Sequencing was carried out using PBMCs or T cells enriched from blood (not recorded which). The V call is TRBV5-4, the J call TRBJ1-2; TRBD1 matches 9 bases. The clonotype was recovered from a man aged 25-45 years with acute COVID-19. CDR3 DNA sequence: TGTGCCAGCAGCTTGGGGGACAGGGTCGCCTTTGGCTACACCTTC. Translated: CASSLGDRVAFGYTF.